This TCR beta chain was documented in a study of T-cell memory formation after mild COVID-19. Study as a whole: Largely donor-specific TCR clusters were found. Whole-study results and caveats: Within pre-infection memory, some responding clones were found, suggesting cross-reactive memory joined. There was a balanced CD4/CD8 profile in clones contracting day 15 to 85, and later expanders leaned CD4+. Day 37-peaking second-wave clones had unconfirmed SARS-CoV-2 specificity.

In the case of this clonotype: No antigen is known for it.

TCRdb recomputed calls from the 5' RACE reads with MiXCR, one row per CDR3 protein. This table holds roughly 260,000 distinct CDR3 sequences, about 17% found once. This sequence was found in a young man who had mild COVID-19 (a few samples of this study predate the infection). Cell type and time point are not known. Input material: PBMCs or a T cell subset sorted from them (not recorded which).

CDR3 nucleotide sequence: TGTGCCAGTAGGGCCATCAATGAGCAGTTCTTC. It yields the protein CASRAINEQFF. The rearrangement uses TRBV19 and TRBJ2-1, with no clear D. Germline-derived CDR1 and CDR2 are LNHDA and SQIVND (reference sequence). Deletions cut 6 bases from V and 6 bases from J, with 6 bases between. The CDR3 totals 11 residues.